The 27 T cell receptor beta chains presented below share a single source sample, sequenced in a study of cytomegalovirus exposure and HLA in healthy donors. The PCR contained 60 Vbeta and 13 Jbeta primers. Data came from immunoSEQ multiplex PCR; TCRdb stores just in-frame clones and leaves some out. The sample holds about 160,000 clones, roughly 81% seen once. The sample taken for sequencing was PBMCs. Every receptor here comes from a man aged 18 to 30 in good health and CMV-seropositive.

The chain has TRBV5-4 and TRBJ1-2, with TRBD1 matching over 11 bases. This CDR3 spans 14 amino acids. J was trimmed by 3 bases and V by 4 bases; bases with no gene match: 2. The V gene's germline CDR1 is SGHNT and CDR2 YYREEE (reference sequence). CDR3 region: CASSRTGGDYGYTF. CDR3 bases: TGTGCCAGCAGCCGGACAGGGGGCGACTATGGCTACACCTTC. The complete variable domain, with remaining parts taken from reference TRBV5-4 and TRBJ1-2, reads ETGVTQSPTHLIKTRGQQVTLRCSSQSGHNTVSWYQQALGQGPQFIFQYYREEENGRGNFPPRFSGLQFPNYSSELNVNALELDDSALYLCASSRTGGDYGYTFGSGTRLTVV.

This clone was picked up one time. Germline and junction disagree at one end, which may indicate a read error. V and J are TRBV30 and TRBJ2-2; a weak D match, TRBD2 (6 bases). The CDR3 consists of 13 residues. Germline V gene data show CDR1 as GTSNPN and CDR2 as SVGIG (reference sequence). The CDR3 DNA sequence: TGTGCCTGGAGCCCGCAGGGCACCGGGGGGCTGTTTTTT. This sequence encodes CAWSPQGTGGLFF. Together with reference TRBV30 and TRBJ2-2, the CDR3 gives the full variable domain: SQTIHQWPATLVQPVGSPLSLECTVEGTSNPNLYWYRQAAGRGLQLLFYSVGIGQISSEVPQNLSASRPQDRQFILSSKKLLLSDSGFYLCAWSPQGTGGLFFGEGSRLTVL.

This chain links TRBV9 with TRBJ1-1, with D unclear. CDR1 and CDR2 from the germline V gene are SGDLS and YYNGEE. The ends were cut back, 3 bases at V and 0 bases at J, with 9 bases in the middle. The CDR3 contains 14 residues. CDR3 loop: CASSGLALNTEAFF. CDR3 nucleotides: TGTGCCAGCAGCGGGCTCGCCCTGAACACTGAAGCTTTCTTT. Full variable domain (remainder filled in from reference TRBV9 and TRBJ1-1): DSGVTQTPKHLITATGQRVTLRCSPRSGDLSVYWYQQSLDQGLQFLIQYYNGEERAKGNILERFSAQQFPDLHSELNLSSLELGDSALYFCASSGLALNTEAFFGQGTRLTVV.

The chain couples TRBV7-2 to TRBJ1-5, with a tentative D call TRBD1 (5 bases). In germline, CDR1 is SGHTA, CDR2 FQGNSA. There are 16 residues in the CDR3. V dropped 3 bases and J dropped 1 base, with 13 bases sitting between them. CDR3 protein: CASSFVGGSSNQPQHF. CDR3 DNA sequence: TGTGCCAGCAGCTTTGTGGGGGGGAGCAGCAATCAGCCCCAGCATTTT.

CDR3 sequence: CASSPGGGRNKIGTEAFF. The CDR3 region has the DNA TGTGCCAGCAGCCCGGGAGGGGGGCGAAATAAGATCGGCACTGAAGCTTTCTTT. V usage is TRBV5-4 and J usage is TRBJ1-1; TRBD1 is a possible D gene (6 bases). The CDR3 is 18 residues long. Germline-derived CDR1 and CDR2 are SGHNT and YYREEE (reference sequence). The V gene lost 4 bases and the J gene lost 4 bases, with 26 bases spanning the gap.

V is TRBV7-8 and J is TRBJ1-2; D ambiguous. V lost 1 base and J 8 bases, leaving 14 bases between the germline ends. CDR3 size: 14 residues. Germline assignment: CDR1 SGHVS and CDR2 FQNEAQ. CDR3 coding DNA: TGTGCCAGCAGCTTAGGGGCTGGGCCGGGAGGCTACACCTTC. Residues: CASSLGAGPGGYTF.

This chain joins TRBV11-3 and TRBJ2-1; 8 nucleotides match TRBD2. V was pared by 6 bases and J by 4 bases, with 11 bases of the junction left unmatched. Germline loops: CDR1 SGHNT, CDR2 YENEEA. The CDR3 consists of 16 residues. In DNA form, the CDR3 reads TGTGCCAGCAGGATAGCGGCTAGCGGGCAGTACAATGAGCAGTTCTTC. Its translation: CASRIAASGQYNEQFF. The full variable domain, with the rest looked up from reference TRBV11-3 and TRBJ2-1, is EAGVVQSPRYKIIEKKQPVAFWCNPISGHNTLYWYLQNLGQGPELLIRYENEEAVDDSQLPKDRFSAERLKGVDSTLKIQPAELGDSAVYLCASRIAASGQYNEQFFGPGTRLTVL.

J is TRBJ1-2 and V is TRBV6-5; D is unclear. V was trimmed by 6 bases and J by 5 bases, leaving 19 bases between them. This CDR3 region has 15 residues. Germline CDR1 reads MNHEY; CDR2 reads SVGAGI. The chain's CDR3 is CASSLRGLSGYGYTF. The DNA of the CDR3 is TGTGCCAGCAGCCTTCGTGGTCTCTCCGGGTATGGCTACACCTTC.

This clone has more than one count but fewer than ten. The chain combines TRBV5-1 with TRBJ1-4, with 10 bases lining up with TRBD1. Unmatched junction bases numbered 9, after V lost 4 bases and J lost 6 bases. Germline values: CDR1 SGHRS, CDR2 YFSETQ. The CDR3 has 16 amino acids. The CDR3 sequence is CASSAGGGTGDEKLFF. The DNA for the CDR3 is TGCGCCAGCAGCGCTGGCGGCGGGACAGGGGATGAAAAACTGTTTTTT. Drawing the rest from reference TRBV5-1 and TRBJ1-4, the complete variable domain is KAGVTQTPRYLIKTRGQQVTLSCSPISGHRSVSWYQQTPGQGLQFLFEYFSETQRNKGNFPGRFSGRQFSNSRSEMNVSTLELGDSALYLCASSAGGGTGDEKLFFGSGTQLSVL.

The genes are TRBV7-7 and TRBJ2-5; 11 bases map to TRBD2. V dropped 5 bases and J dropped 4; count of bases not matched to a gene: 9. Germline-derived CDR1 and CDR2 are SSHAT and FNYEAQ (reference sequence). The CDR3 totals 16 residues. CDR3 region: CASSPAGSGGAETQYF. Here the CDR3 DNA reads TGTGCCAGCAGCCCCGCCGGTAGCGGGGGGGCAGAGACCCAGTACTTC.

V is TRBV2 and J is TRBJ1-5; D possibly corresponds to TRBD1 (6 bases). The V and J ends lost 7 bases and 1 base respectively, with 14 bases between them. The CDR3 consists of 15 residues. Germline CDR1 reads SNHLY; CDR2 reads FYNNEI. In nucleotides, the CDR3 is TGTGCCAGCAAATCGGACAGCCCGAGCAATCAGCCCCAGCATTTT. It encodes CASKSDSPSNQPQHF.

The CDR3 sequence is CASSGQFLNTEAFF. The DNA of the CDR3 is TGTGCCAGTAGTGGACAATTTCTGAACACTGAAGCTTTCTTT. The chain couples TRBV19 to TRBJ1-1, with D possibly TRBD1 on 5 matching bases. Trimming left V 5 bases short and J 0 bases short, with 10 bases between. The length of the CDR3 is 14 residues. Germline V gene lookup returns CDR1 LNHDA and CDR2 SQIVND (reference sequence).

V and J are TRBV7-2 and TRBJ2-5; TRBD2 matches at 7 bases. J gave up 4 bases and V 6 bases, and 5 bases lay outside the gene matches. The germline gives CDR1 SGHTA, CDR2 FQGNSA. The CDR3 spans 13 residues. The CDR3 DNA sequence: TGTGCCAGCAGGTTACTAGCGAGAGAGACCCAGTACTTC. This sequence encodes CASRLLARETQYF.

This clone was detected many times. This chain links TRBV6-5 with TRBJ1-6; D possibly corresponds to TRBD1 (6 bases). The CDR3 covers 15 residues. V shed 2 bases and J shed 8 bases, with 13 bases lying between them. The V gene's germline CDR1 is MNHEY and CDR2 SVGAGI. The CDR3 DNA sequence: TGTGCCAGCAGTTACGGCGGCAGGGGTTATTCACCCCTCCACTTT. This sequence encodes CASSYGGRGYSPLHF.

This chain links TRBV14 with TRBJ2-3, with D perhaps TRBD2 (6 bases). CDR3 size: 11 residues. Germline V lookup: CDR1 SGHDN, CDR2 FVKESK. Trimming took off 1 base at V and 10 bases at J, with 6 bases between the two ends. The CDR3 DNA sequence: TGTGCCAGCAGCCAAGGGGGGGCGCAGTATTTT. Its translation: CASSQGGAQYF.

This CDR3 is CASTNARSHSPLHF. The CDR3 region has the DNA TGTGCCAGCACAAACGCGAGATCCCATTCACCCCTCCACTTT. The chain uses TRBV6-5 and TRBJ1-6, with unresolved D. The CDR3 has 14 amino acids. V gave up 7 bases and J gave up 8 bases, with 15 bases separating them. The V gene's germline CDR1 is MNHEY and CDR2 SVGAGI.

The chain links TRBV9 to TRBJ2-7; TRBD2 aligns across 8 bases. CDR3 size: 17 residues. Trimming at V came to 0 bases and at J to 0 bases, leaving 8 bases not matched to a gene. Germline V lookup: CDR1 SGDLS, CDR2 YYNGEE. The CDR3: CASSVGGSGVSSYEQYF. The CDR3 DNA reads TGTGCCAGCAGCGTAGGAGGTAGCGGGGTCTCCTCCTACGAGCAGTACTTC.

The J gene is TRBJ1-6, the V gene TRBV11-2; D is possibly TRBD1 (6 bases). Trimming pared 5 bases from V and 4 bases from J, leaving 12 bases between. CDR3 size: 15 residues. Germline V gene sequence: CDR1 SGHAT, CDR2 FQNNGV. Written as DNA, the CDR3 is TGTGCCAGCAGCCATCGACAGGCATATAATTCACCCCTCCACTTT. This gives the protein CASSHRQAYNSPLHF.

The DNA of the CDR3 is TGTGCCAGCAGCTCCTGGGACGATAGGGACAGGGGATCTTATGGCTACACCTTC. This sequence encodes CASSSWDDRDRGSYGYTF. This chain uses TRBV7-6 with TRBJ1-2, with 10 positions matching TRBD1. The CDR3 length is 18 residues. CDR1 SGHVS and CDR2 FNYEAQ come from the germline V gene. Trimming removed 4 bases from V and 5 bases from J; junction bases left unmatched: 16.

In the case of this clone: A junction boundary mismatches the germline segment, possibly from a read error. The gene calls are TRBV7-9 and TRBJ1-5, with D possibly being TRBD1 (6 bases). Germline loops: CDR1 SEHNR, CDR2 FQNEAQ (reference sequence). The CDR3 loop spans 14 amino acids. CDR3 loop: CSSSLGGVHQPQHF. The CDR3 DNA reads as TGTTCCAGCAGCTTAGGGGGGGTCCATCAGCCCCAGCATTTT.

The chain has TRBV4-2 and TRBJ2-5; TRBD2 matches 16 bases. Unmatched junction bases numbered 12, after V lost 5 bases and J lost 3 bases. The CDR3 runs to 19 residues. CDR1 is LGHNA, CDR2 YNFKEQ, per germline. CDR3 amino acids: CASSEVPGLAGGRKETQYF. In DNA form, the CDR3 reads TGTGCCAGCAGCGAAGTGCCGGGACTAGCGGGGGGGCGGAAAGAGACCCAGTACTTC.

This sequence joins TRBV5-1 and TRBJ2-3; maybe TRBD2 (6 bases). V was trimmed by 0 bases and J by 0 bases, leaving 8 bases between them. Germline V gives CDR1 SGHRS, CDR2 YFSETQ. This CDR3 has 15 amino acids. This CDR3 reads CASSLAGTSTDTQYF. The CDR3 nucleotides read TGCGCCAGCAGCTTGGCAGGGACTAGCACAGATACGCAGTATTTT.

This clone has just one count. The rearrangement links TRBV20-1 to TRBJ1-2; TRBD1 agrees at 7 bases. Germline CDR1 DFQATT, CDR2 SNEGSKA (reference sequence). This CDR3 comprises 11 residues. The CDR3 reads CQGVGNYGYTF. The CDR3 coding sequence is TGCCAGGGGGTGGGAAACTATGGCTACACCTTC.

The chain carries TRBV18 and TRBJ2-5; D is ambiguous. Trimming cost V 0 bases and J 4 bases, with 9 bases left between them. The CDR3 spans 14 residues. Germline CDR1 and CDR2: KGHSH and LQKENI. The CDR3 region is CASSPPAFRETQYF. Written as DNA, the CDR3 is TGTGCCAGCTCACCACCGGCCTTTCGAGAGACCCAGTACTTC.

The chain carries TRBV5-6 and TRBJ2-3; 12 nucleotides align to TRBD2. Germline V lookup: CDR1 SGHDT, CDR2 YYEEEE. The CDR3 totals 15 residues. Trimming at V came to 4 bases and at J to 6 bases, leaving 6 bases not matched to a gene. The DNA of the CDR3 is TGTGCCAGCAGCCTCCGACTAGCGGGGGCCGATACGCAGTATTTT. The encoded protein is CASSLRLAGADTQYF. Looking up the rest from reference TRBV5-6 and TRBJ2-3 gives the full variable domain: DAGVTQSPTHLIKTRGQQVTLRCSPKSGHDTVSWYQQALGQGPQFIFQYYEEEERQRGNFPDRFSGHQFPNYSSELNVNALLLGDSALYLCASSLRLAGADTQYFGPGTRLTVL.

The chain has TRBV10-3 and TRBJ2-7; TRBD1 might be the D (6 bases). Germline V gives CDR1 ENHRY, CDR2 SYGVKD. The V and J ends lost 2 bases and 5 bases respectively, with 7 bases between them. CDR3 size: 12 residues. CDR3 sequence: CAISETGNEQYF. The CDR3 DNA is TGTGCCATCAGTGAGACAGGGAACGAGCAGTACTTC.

V gene TRBV19 combines with J gene TRBJ1-6, with 10 bases aligning to TRBD1. Losses at the gene ends were 6 bases for V and 6 bases for J; bases not matched to a gene: 5. Germline V gives CDR1 LNHDA, CDR2 SQIVND (reference sequence). This CDR3 has 15 amino acids. The CDR3 reads CASSDRGLGNSPLHF. The CDR3 DNA reads TGTGCCAGTAGCGACAGGGGGCTTGGTAATTCACCCCTCCACTTT.